A single count supports the clone carrying this T cell receptor beta chain. Its antigen is currently unknown. Compared with germline, one end of the junction differs, possibly owing to a read error. The sample originates from a study of cytomegalovirus exposure and HLA in healthy donors. General study results and limits: Sequencing likely produced, as an artifact, a cluster of highly shared sequence variants. HLA restriction was apparent for most CMV-associated TCR beta chains in a later analysis.

Germline-derived CDR1 and CDR2 are LNHNV and YYDKDF (reference sequence). This CDR3 contains 15 residues. 60 Vbeta and 13 Jbeta primers were used in PCR. Sequencing was performed with immunoSEQ multiplex PCR; in TCRdb, only in-frame clones are kept and a portion is missing. The sample yields over 120,000 clones, approximately 80% seen once. This chain uses TRBV15 with TRBJ2-6, with D possibly matching TRBD1 (6 bases). The sequence came from a male donor in good health and CMV-seronegative. What was sequenced was PBMCs. The CDR3 DNA reads as TGTGCCACCAGCAGGTCACTCGCAGGGGCCAACGGCCTGACTTTC. It encodes CATSRSLAGANGLTF. The whole variable domain, remainder taken from reference TRBV15 and TRBJ2-6, is DAMVIQNPRYQVTQFGKPVTLSCSQTLNHNVMYWYQQKSSQAPKLLFHYYDKDFNNEADTPDNFQSRRPNTSFCFLDIRSPGLGDTAMYLCATSRSLAGANGLTFGAGSRLTVL.